These 26 T cell receptor beta chains were all obtained from the same sample, sequenced in a study of cytomegalovirus exposure and HLA in healthy donors. The PCR had 60 Vbeta and 13 Jbeta primers. Assay used: immunoSEQ multiplex PCR; TCRdb lists only in-frame clones, some missing. The sample yields 150,000 to 160,000 clones, 65% to 85% seen once. The specimen sequenced was PBMCs. The receptors derive from a woman in her thirties or forties in good health and CMV-seropositive.

The genes are TRBV19 and TRBJ2-1; the match to TRBD2 covers 14 bases. V trimming: 3 bases; J trimming: 8 bases; junction bases outside the gene matches: 3. There are 15 residues in the CDR3. The V gene's germline CDR1 is LNHDA and CDR2 SQIVND (reference sequence). This CDR3 is CASSMTSGRVYEQFF. The CDR3 bases are TGTGCCAGTAGTATGACTAGCGGGAGGGTCTATGAGCAGTTCTTC. Based on the CDR3 plus reference TRBV19 and TRBJ2-1, the full variable domain is DGGITQSPKYLFRKEGQNVTLSCEQNLNHDAMYWYRQDPGQGLRLIYYSQIVNDFQKGDIAEGYSVSREKKESFPLTVTSAQKNPTAFYLCASSMTSGRVYEQFFGPGTRLTVL.

The V and J genes are TRBV5-1 and TRBJ2-7; 9 nucleotides match TRBD1. With 0 bases clipped from V and 2 bases from J, the junction kept 6 bases outside the gene matches. The CDR3 has 16 residues. Germline V gives CDR1 SGHRS, CDR2 YFSETQ. CDR3 region: CASSLAGTGNPYEQYF. As DNA, the CDR3 is TGCGCCAGCAGCTTGGCCGGGACAGGGAACCCCTACGAGCAGTACTTC.

V and J are TRBV19 and TRBJ2-5, with D maybe TRBD2 (5 bases). Germline loops: CDR1 LNHDA, CDR2 SQIVND (reference sequence). V was trimmed by 5 bases and J by 4 bases, leaving 26 bases between them. The CDR3 has 18 amino acids. The DNA for the CDR3 is TGTGCCAGTAGTGGGCGGCCGATTGGCCTAGCCTTAGGAGAGACCCAGTACTTC. Translated: CASSGRPIGLALGETQYF.

The CDR3 region is CASSVVYRETEAFF. The DNA for the CDR3 is TGTGCCAGCAGCGTAGTTTACAGGGAAACTGAAGCTTTCTTT. This rearrangement joins TRBV9 to TRBJ1-1; TRBD1 is a possible D gene (6 bases). Trimming stripped 0 bases from V and 5 bases from J, with 11 bases between. In germline, CDR1 is SGDLS, CDR2 YYNGEE. The CDR3 is 14 amino acids.

This chain links TRBV27 with TRBJ2-3; TRBD2 agrees at 9 bases. Germline V gene lookup returns CDR1 MNHEY and CDR2 SMNVEV (reference sequence). This CDR3 region has 14 residues. The ends lost 7 bases at V and 0 bases at J; junction bases unmatched: 2. This CDR3 is CASTSGTSTDTQYF. The DNA of the CDR3 is TGTGCCAGCACTAGCGGGACTAGCACAGATACGCAGTATTTT.

The chain couples TRBV20-1 to TRBJ1-1, with unresolved D. With 6 bases removed from V and 7 bases from J, the gap between germline ends came to 9 bases. Germline CDR1 is DFQATT and CDR2 is SNEGSKA (reference sequence). This CDR3 is built from 10 residues. The CDR3 DNA reads TGCAGTGCCGTTCGGAGTGAAGCTTTCTTT. Protein: CSAVRSEAFF.

The chain recombines TRBV15 with TRBJ1-1; possible D gene TRBD1, 6 bases. The V end lost 0 bases, the J end lost 5 bases, and 16 bases lay between the germline ends. This CDR3 region has 16 residues. CDR1 is LNHNV, CDR2 YYDKDF, per germline (reference sequence). CDR3 sequence reads: CATSRDLSQGRTEAFF. CDR3 sequence (DNA): TGTGCCACCAGCAGAGATCTTAGCCAGGGGCGAACTGAAGCTTTCTTT.

V is TRBV14 and J is TRBJ2-3, with 7 bases aligning to TRBD1. Germline V gives CDR1 SGHDN, CDR2 FVKESK. Unmatched junction bases numbered 5, after V lost 3 bases and J lost 5 bases. The CDR3 is 14 residues long. The CDR3 nucleotides read TGTGCCAGCAGCCACACAGGGGCGCGAGATACGCAGTATTTT. Translation gives CASSHTGARDTQYF.

This clone was picked up a small number of times. The chain links TRBV7-2 to TRBJ2-7, with D perhaps matching TRBD2 (6 bases). The CDR3 covers 13 residues. Germline CDR1 SGHTA, CDR2 FQGNSA. Trimming stripped 0 bases from V and 5 bases from J, with 8 bases between. CDR3 region: CASSLARENEQYF. The DNA of the CDR3 is TGTGCCAGCAGCTTAGCGCGGGAAAACGAGCAGTACTTC.

This chain connects TRBV7-9 to TRBJ2-1; 8 nucleotides line up with TRBD2. Trimming removed 2 bases from V and 0 bases from J; junction bases left unmatched: 3. CDR3 length: 16 amino acids. Germline V CDR1 and CDR2: SEHNR, FQNEAQ (reference sequence). DNA for the CDR3: TGTGCCAGCAGCTTACCCGGGACTAGCTCCTACAATGAGCAGTTCTTC. It yields the protein CASSLPGTSSYNEQFF.

The genes are TRBV7-9 and TRBJ2-1; 10 nucleotides align to TRBD2. Germline values: CDR1 SEHNR, CDR2 FQNEAQ (reference sequence). V lost 1 base to trimming and J lost 9 bases; unmatched junction nucleotides: 6. The CDR3 is made up of 15 amino acids. DNA of the CDR3: TGTGCCAGCAGCTTAGAAGCGGGAGGGCCCGGTGAGCAGTTCTTC. Protein sequence: CASSLEAGGPGEQFF.

The V gene is TRBV29-1, the J gene TRBJ2-1; the D gene is possibly TRBD2 (5 bases). Germline V lookup: CDR1 SQVTM, CDR2 ANQGSEA. V dropped 1 base and J dropped 10 bases, with 20 bases sitting between them. This CDR3 spans 15 amino acids. The CDR3 sequence is CSVEVLDYAGREQFF. CDR3 sequence (DNA): TGCAGCGTTGAAGTGCTCGATTATGCGGGCAGAGAGCAGTTCTTC.

The chain carries TRBV7-2 and TRBJ2-2, with a possible D match to TRBD2 (6 bases). In germline, CDR1 is SGHTA, CDR2 FQGNSA. This CDR3 contains 11 residues. V was pared by 8 bases and J by 6 bases, with 7 bases between. CDR3 protein: CASRGSGELFF. Here the CDR3 DNA reads TGTGCCAGCCGGGGGTCCGGGGAGCTGTTTTTT.

The V and J genes are TRBV5-1 and TRBJ2-5, with a possible D match to TRBD1 (6 bases). CDR3 length: 14 amino acids. Germline V gene sequence: CDR1 SGHRS, CDR2 YFSETQ. The V end lost 5 bases, the J end lost 5 bases, and 16 bases lay between the germline ends. Here the CDR3 DNA reads TGCGCCAGCAGTTTGAAAGTGGGGGCGGAGACCCAGTACTTC. Translated: CASSLKVGAETQYF.

This clone was observed many times. With a much larger clone just one base away, this may be a read error. The chain links TRBV7-9 to TRBJ1-2; D is perhaps TRBD1 (5 bases). CDR3 length: 12 amino acids. CDR1 and CDR2 from the germline V gene are SEHNR and FQNEAQ (reference sequence). CDR3 coding DNA: TGTTCCAGCAGCTCGGGACTAACTGGCTACACCTTC. Translated, it gives CSSSSGLTGYTF.

V usage is TRBV15 and J usage is TRBJ1-2; D is unresolved. Germline CDR1 is LNHNV and CDR2 is YYDKDF (reference sequence). Trimming stripped 4 bases from V and 0 bases from J, with 9 bases between. The CDR3 is 14 residues long. CDR3 residues: CATSMALTNYGYTF. The CDR3 nucleotides are TGTGCCACCAGCATGGCCCTCACTAACTATGGCTACACCTTC.

The genes are TRBV7-2 and TRBJ1-1; D is uncertain. Germline CDR1 reads SGHTA; CDR2 reads FQGNSA. The CDR3 covers 14 residues. V lost 7 bases to trimming and J lost 5 bases, with 17 bases between them. CDR3 loop: CASTDRGKETEAFF. CDR3 coding DNA: TGTGCCAGCACAGACCGGGGTAAGGAAACTGAAGCTTTCTTT.

The gene calls are TRBV9 and TRBJ2-3; no firm D call. V was trimmed by 1 base and J by 4 bases, leaving 10 bases between them. Looked up from germline, CDR1 is SGDLS and CDR2 is YYNGEE. The CDR3 contains 14 residues. The DNA for the CDR3 is TGTGCCAGCAGCGTACGCAGTGGGCCAGATACGCAGTATTTT. This codes for CASSVRSGPDTQYF. Full variable domain (remainder filled in from reference TRBV9 and TRBJ2-3): DSGVTQTPKHLITATGQRVTLRCSPRSGDLSVYWYQQSLDQGLQFLIQYYNGEERAKGNILERFSAQQFPDLHSELNLSSLELGDSALYFCASSVRSGPDTQYFGPGTRLTVL.

This clone was seen only once. This sequence joins TRBV19 and TRBJ2-4, with a possible D match to TRBD2 (7 bases). Trimming removed 3 bases at V and 0 bases at J, with 21 bases between. This CDR3 contains 19 residues. Germline values: CDR1 LNHDA, CDR2 SQIVND (reference sequence). The CDR3 here is CASSIVKGGSYIAKNIQYF. CDR3 nucleotide sequence: TGTGCCAGTAGTATTGTAAAGGGGGGGTCCTATATAGCCAAAAACATTCAGTACTTC. The full variable domain, with the rest looked up from reference TRBV19 and TRBJ2-4, is DGGITQSPKYLFRKEGQNVTLSCEQNLNHDAMYWYRQDPGQGLRLIYYSQIVNDFQKGDIAEGYSVSREKKESFPLTVTSAQKNPTAFYLCASSIVKGGSYIAKNIQYFGAGTRLSVL.

This clone has just one count. The chain recombines TRBV20-1 with TRBJ1-2; D may be TRBD1 (5 bases). CDR3 size: 11 residues. V shed 7 bases and J shed 5 bases, with 11 bases lying between them. Per germline, CDR1 DFQATT and CDR2 SNEGSKA (reference sequence). This CDR3 reads CSGTGEYGYTF. In nucleotides, the CDR3 is TGCAGTGGAACGGGGGAGTATGGCTACACCTTC.

The chain employs TRBV14 and TRBJ2-2; no reliable D call. Germline V lookup: CDR1 SGHDN, CDR2 FVKESK. V lost 1 base and J 3 bases, leaving 6 bases between the germline ends. CDR3 length: 14 amino acids. The CDR3 is CASSQVAHTGELFF. The CDR3, as DNA: TGTGCCAGCAGCCAAGTGGCCCACACCGGGGAGCTGTTTTTT. The whole variable domain, remainder taken from reference TRBV14 and TRBJ2-2, is EAGVTQFPSHSVIEKGQTVTLRCDPISGHDNLYWYRRVMGKEIKFLLHFVKESKQDESGMPNNRFLAERTGGTYSTLKVQPAELEDSGVYFCASSQVAHTGELFFGEGSRLTVL.

The J gene is TRBJ2-6, the V gene TRBV28; 8 nucleotides match TRBD2. The J segment lost 0 bases and the V segment lost 5 bases, leaving 18 bases of the junction unmatched. The CDR3 loop spans 21 amino acids. CDR1 is MDHEN, CDR2 SYDVKM, per germline. The CDR3 sequence is CASSPRRGVLAGSSGANVLTF. CDR3 DNA sequence: TGTGCCAGCAGTCCCCGAAGAGGGGTTCTAGCGGGTAGCTCTGGGGCCAACGTCCTGACTTTC.

The gene calls are TRBV6-6 and TRBJ2-7; TRBD1 is a possible D gene (6 bases). This CDR3 has 15 amino acids. Germline CDR1 and CDR2: MNHNY and SVGAGI (reference sequence). Trimming stripped 7 bases from V and 7 bases from J, with 23 bases between. DNA of the CDR3: TGTGCCAGCACCAAATCCCTGGACAGTTCTGGGGAGCAGTACTTC. Amino acid sequence: CASTKSLDSSGEQYF.

The chain uses TRBV18 and TRBJ2-7; tentative D call: TRBD1 (6 bases). This CDR3 has 14 amino acids. Per germline, CDR1 KGHSH and CDR2 LQKENI. V lost 1 base, J lost 5 bases, and 12 bases lay in between. The CDR3 bases are TGTGCCAGCTCACCACGGACAGTCCTAAACGAGCAGTACTTC. It translates to CASSPRTVLNEQYF.

The chain links TRBV6-5 to TRBJ2-1, with D tentatively TRBD1 (6 bases). CDR1 is MNHEY and CDR2 is SVGAGI in the germline V gene. CDR3 length: 12 residues. Trimming took 6 bases from V and 6 from J, leaving 9 bases between them. The CDR3 sequence: CASRGAGNEQFF. The CDR3 region has the DNA TGTGCCAGCAGGGGGGCTGGCAATGAGCAGTTCTTC.

V gene TRBV30 combines with J gene TRBJ1-1, with D perhaps matching TRBD1 (6 bases). This CDR3 is built from 11 residues. V dropped 4 bases and J dropped 8 bases, with 11 bases sitting between them. From germline, CDR1 is GTSNPN and CDR2 SVGIG (reference sequence). The CDR3 sequence: CAWTEQGEAFF. The CDR3 DNA sequence: TGTGCCTGGACAGAACAGGGAGAAGCTTTCTTT.